Listed here are 18 T cell receptor beta chains from one sample, sequenced in a study of shared T cell receptors in the human thymus. Profiled with immunoSEQ multiplex PCR; TCRdb holds only in-frame clones, not every one. This table holds about 610,000 clones, roughly 90% found once. These data also featured in a second study, about human thymus T cells.

Sequencing was carried out using thymocytes. The receptors originated from a boy under two years old with a congenital heart defect.

The CDR3, as DNA: TGTGCCAGCTCACCAGAAGCAGGGGCCGAACGGGTTCAGCATTTT. This gives the protein CASSPEAGAERVQHF. The J gene is TRBJ1-5, the V gene TRBV18, with a weak D call TRBD1 (6 bases). The CDR3 spans 15 residues. CDR1 and CDR2 (germline): KGHSH, LQKENI. The ends were cut back, 2 bases at V and 13 bases at J, with 21 bases in the middle.

This rearrangement joins TRBV4-1 to TRBJ1-1, with TRBD1 matching over 8 bases. Per the germline V gene, CDR1 is MGHRA and CDR2 is YSYEKL. The CDR3 sequence is 16 residues long. V lost 1 base to trimming and J lost 1 base; unmatched junction nucleotides: 5. CDR3 region: CASSQVSGQGNTEAFF. The CDR3 DNA follows: TGCGCCAGCAGCCAAGTAAGTGGACAGGGGAACACTGAAGCTTTCTTT.

V and J are TRBV7-7 and TRBJ2-3, with TRBD2 matching over 7 bases. The germline V gene has CDR1 SSHAT and CDR2 FNYEAQ (reference sequence). The CDR3 has 15 residues. The trim removed 1 base at V and 4 bases at J, leaving 5 bases unmatched. CDR3 in amino acids: CASSLVAGAADTQYF. In DNA form, the CDR3 reads TGTGCCAGCAGCTTAGTGGCGGGAGCTGCAGATACGCAGTATTTT.

The V gene is TRBV6-5, the J gene TRBJ1-2; 9 bases are shared with TRBD1. The CDR3 length is 15 residues. V was clipped by 4 bases and J by 4 bases; unmatched bases: 7. Per the germline V gene, CDR1 is MNHEY and CDR2 is SVGAGI. In DNA form, the CDR3 reads TGTGCCAGCAGTTCACCGGGACAGGGTGCCTATGGCTACACCTTC. It codes for CASSSPGQGAYGYTF.

The chain links TRBV4-1 to TRBJ2-7, with TRBD2 matching 11 bases. The CDR3 covers 16 residues. Germline-derived CDR1 and CDR2 are MGHRA and YSYEKL. V trimming: 4 bases; J trimming: 1 base; junction bases outside the gene matches: 6. The CDR3 reads CASSLGLAGPSYEQYF. In DNA form, the CDR3 reads TGCGCCAGCAGCCTCGGACTAGCGGGTCCTTCCTACGAGCAGTACTTC.

The chain links TRBV15 to TRBJ1-1; a possible D gene is TRBD1 (5 bases). Germline V gene lookup returns CDR1 LNHNV and CDR2 YYDKDF (reference sequence). With 1 base removed from V and 10 bases from J, the gap between germline ends came to 19 bases. The CDR3 is made up of 15 amino acids. CDR3 nucleotide sequence: TGTGCCACCAGCAGAGTAAGGTCGGACACTGAAGGAGCTTTCTTT. It translates to CATSRVRSDTEGAFF.

This clone was counted once. The rearrangement joins TRBV27 to TRBJ2-7; 7 bases map to TRBD2. The CDR3 sequence is 16 residues long. V lost 6 bases to trimming and J lost 3 bases; unmatched junction nucleotides: 14. Germline CDR1 MNHEY, CDR2 SMNVEV (reference sequence). The chain's CDR3 is CASSPRLSGPVYEQYF. As DNA, the CDR3 is TGTGCCAGCAGCCCCCGACTTAGCGGGCCTGTCTACGAGCAGTACTTC.

This chain joins TRBV20-1 and TRBJ2-1; D uncertain. V gave up 6 bases and J gave up 8 bases, with 8 bases separating them. This CDR3 region has 10 residues. Germline V gives CDR1 DFQATT, CDR2 SNEGSKA (reference sequence). The CDR3 DNA reads as TGCAGTGCACACCCCGATGAGCAGTTCTTC. Translated: CSAHPDEQFF.

This clone came up once. The chain employs TRBV27 and TRBJ1-2, with D uncertain. CDR3 length: 14 residues. V was trimmed by 5 bases and J by 8 bases, leaving 18 bases between them. CDR1 and CDR2 (germline): MNHEY, SMNVEV (reference sequence). The CDR3: CASSSYGFWWGYTF. The CDR3 DNA follows: TGTGCCAGCAGTAGTTACGGGTTCTGGTGGGGCTACACCTTC.

The gene calls are TRBV4-2 and TRBJ2-3; TRBD2 matches at 11 bases. V gave up 5 bases and J gave up 2 bases; unmatched junction bases: 9. CDR1 is LGHNA, CDR2 YNFKEQ, per germline. The CDR3 totals 17 residues. This CDR3 reads CASSSPGLADATDTQYF. DNA of the CDR3: TGTGCCAGCAGCTCGCCGGGACTAGCGGACGCCACAGATACGCAGTATTTT.

The rearrangement joins TRBV4-2 to TRBJ2-1; TRBD2 might be the D (6 bases). V lost 4 bases, J lost 5 bases, and 21 bases lay in between. Germline assignment: CDR1 LGHNA and CDR2 YNFKEQ. CDR3 length equals 17 residues. The CDR3 coding sequence is TGTGCCAGCAGCCTTGGGACTCCCCATTATATAAACAATGAGCAGTTCTTC. Translated: CASSLGTPHYINNEQFF.

This clone was detected only once. CDR3 nucleotide sequence: TGTGCCAGCAAGGGGGACACAGGGTTCAATGAGCAGTTCTTC. It codes for CASKGDTGFNEQFF. This chain uses TRBV2 with TRBJ2-1; TRBD1 might be the D (6 bases). Germline V lookup: CDR1 SNHLY, CDR2 FYNNEI. This CDR3 has 14 residues. With 7 bases removed from V and 6 bases from J, the gap between germline ends came to 16 bases.

The chain uses TRBV4-1 and TRBJ1-4; no firm D call. The germline gives CDR1 MGHRA, CDR2 YSYEKL. V lost 1 base, J lost 7 bases, and 16 bases lay in between. The CDR3 has 16 residues. DNA for the CDR3: TGCGCCAGCAGCCAAGTTTGGTGGCGGCTAAGTGAAAAACTGTTTTTT. Translation: CASSQVWWRLSEKLFF.

This clone has only one observation. The chain links TRBV28 to TRBJ1-6; TRBD1 might be the D (6 bases). V lost 2 bases to trimming and J lost 9 bases, with 11 bases between them. This CDR3 is 14 amino acids long. CDR1 and CDR2 from the germline V gene are MDHEN and SYDVKM. The CDR3 region is CASSLTQGSSPLHF. The CDR3 region has the DNA TGTGCCAGCAGTTTAACCCAGGGGTCTTCACCCCTCCACTTT.

The CDR3 DNA follows: TGTGCCACCAGCAGTGTCCCGGGACAGGGTAGGTTGGGCAATCAGCCCCAGCATTTT. Translating gives CATSSVPGQGRLGNQPQHF. The chain is built from TRBV15 and TRBJ1-5; 9 bases map to TRBD1. V shed 3 bases, J shed 2 bases, and the junction held 14 bases outside the gene matches. The CDR3 extends over 19 amino acids. Germline-derived CDR1 and CDR2 are LNHNV and YYDKDF (reference sequence).

The chain carries TRBV13 and TRBJ2-7, with 7 bases fitting TRBD1. Germline lookup yields CDR1 PRHDT and CDR2 FYEKMQ (reference sequence). CDR3 length equals 17 residues. V was clipped by 5 bases and J by 0 bases; unmatched bases: 13. CDR3 sequence: CASSRDRTGTDSYEQYF. The CDR3 region has the DNA TGTGCCAGCAGCCGAGACCGGACCGGGACAGACTCCTACGAGCAGTACTTC. Complete variable domain (other parts from reference TRBV13 and TRBJ2-7): AAGVIQSPRHLIKEKRETATLKCYPIPRHDTVYWYQQGPGQDPQFLISFYEKMQSDKGSIPDRFSAQQFSDYHSELNMSSLELGDSALYFCASSRDRTGTDSYEQYFGPGTRLTVT.

V usage is TRBV11-3 and J usage is TRBJ2-2; 7 nucleotides agree with TRBD2. The length of the CDR3 is 15 residues. CDR1 SGHNT and CDR2 YENEEA come from the germline V gene. V dropped 7 bases and J dropped 5; count of bases not matched to a gene: 10. The CDR3 spells CASNRRLAYTGELFF. The CDR3 nucleotides read TGTGCCAGCAATCGCCGACTAGCATATACCGGGGAGCTGTTTTTT.

This clone appeared a single time. The chain is built from TRBV30 and TRBJ2-7, with 7 bases that match TRBD2. Germline CDR1 reads GTSNPN; CDR2 reads SVGIG (reference sequence). The CDR3 has 17 amino acids. The J segment lost 4 bases and the V segment lost 3 bases, leaving 18 bases of the junction unmatched. CDR3 nucleotides: TGTGCCTGGAGGGGGGTACCGTCGGGAGGTGATTCTTACGAGCAGTACTTC. Encoded protein: CAWRGVPSGGDSYEQYF.